This TCR beta chain was profiled in a study of T cell responses to AZD1222 COVID-19 vaccine. Study results and caveats: Repertoires were obtained only post-peak T cell response. It should be noted that donors were predominantly white British and more often female, and clonal diversity was possibly underestimated.

V lost 0 bases to trimming and J lost 1 base, with 12 bases between them. Germline V CDR1 and CDR2: SGHNT, YYREEE (reference sequence). The CDR3 runs 16 residues. Note on this clone: Its antigen is unidentified.

The protocol was immunoSEQ multiplex PCR, while the TCRdb copy is restricted to in-frame clones and leaves out a portion. The table records about 150,000 clones, 90% of them present only once. This chain connects TRBV5-4 to TRBJ2-3; D possibly corresponds to TRBD2 (6 bases). The source of this sequence is an adult who received the AZD1222 COVID-19 vaccine. This sample comprised peripheral blood, obtained 28 days after the second AZD1222 dose. CDR3 bases: TGTGCCAGCAGCTTGGTTGAGGGACTGGGCACAGATACGCAGTATTTT. Its protein product is CASSLVEGLGTDTQYF. The whole variable domain, remainder taken from reference TRBV5-4 and TRBJ2-3, is ETGVTQSPTHLIKTRGQQVTLRCSSQSGHNTVSWYQQALGQGPQFIFQYYREEENGRGNFPPRFSGLQFPNYSSELNVNALELDDSALYLCASSLVEGLGTDTQYFGPGTRLTVL.